Listed below are T cell receptor beta chains from one sample, sequenced in a study of cytomegalovirus exposure and HLA in healthy donors. The data were produced by immunoSEQ multiplex PCR, yet TCRdb's version contains in-frame clones alone and is incomplete. The sample shows some 110,000 clones, more than 85% of them seen only once. The specimen sequenced was PBMCs. Receptors were obtained from a young woman in good health and CMV-seropositive. The CDR3 runs from the conserved cysteine through the conserved F or W. A D gene is named only where the DNA matches it firmly. Rows may omit the clone size; those that give it use once, few, many or a size class.

TRBJ2-7,-,-,TRBV5-1,CASSLATVTYEQYF,TGCGCCAGCAGCTTGGCCACAGTTACCTACGAGCAGTACTTC
TRBJ2-7,-,TRBD1,TRBV27,CASRRTGAYEQYF,TGTGCCAGCAGGCGGACAGGGGCCTACGAGCAGTACTTC
TRBJ2-2,-,TRBD1,TRBV18,CASSSTRTGVGAGELFF,TGTGCCAGCTCATCGACCCGGACAGGGGTAGGCGCCGGGGAGCTGTTTTTT
TRBJ2-7,-,TRBD1,TRBV7-8,CASSAGTVGYF,TGTGCCAGCAGCGCTGGGACAGTGGGGTACTTC
TRBJ2-7,-,TRBD2,TRBV28,CASSLPLSGSYEQYF,TGTGCCAGCAGTTTGCCCCTAAGCGGGAGTTATGAGCAGTACTTC
TRBJ2-5,-,-,TRBV28,CASTLTRGWETQYF,TGTGCCAGCACCCTCACTCGAGGTTGGGAGACCCAGTACTTC
TRBJ2-7,once,-,TRBV7-9,CASSLAEESRHEQYF,TGTGCCAGCAGCTTAGCGGAGGAAAGTCGGCACGAGCAGTACTTC
TRBJ1-6,once,TRBD1,TRBV5-1,CASSSQGTGQSPLHF,TGCGCCAGCAGCTCACAGGGGACCGGGCAATCACCCCTCCACTTT
TRBJ2-7,-,-,TRBV10-1,CASLGRAYEQYF,TGCGCCAGCTTGGGGCGCGCCTACGAGCAGTACTTC
TRBJ2-3,once,TRBD2,TRBV5-1,CASSLTSGRPMADTQYF,TGCGCCAGCAGCTTGACTAGCGGGAGGCCCATGGCAGATACGCAGTATTTT
TRBJ2-7,few,TRBD2,TRBV28,CASIEREGNEQYF,TGTGCCAGCATTGAGCGGGAAGGGAACGAGCAGTACTTC
TRBJ2-2,once,TRBD1,TRBV10-3,CAISEVDRGLGNTGELFF,TGTGCCATCAGTGAGGTGGACAGGGGGCTCGGGAACACCGGGGAGCTGTTTTTT
TRBJ2-2,-,TRBD2,TRBV28,CASSGLAGGITGELFF,TGTGCCAGCAGTGGACTAGCGGGAGGTATAACCGGGGAGCTGTTTTTT
TRBJ2-5,few,-,TRBV9,CASSVSPSRETQYF,TGTGCCAGCAGCGTAAGTCCTAGCCGAGAGACCCAGTACTTC
TRBJ1-6,-,TRBD1,TRBV2,CASSSGTGVNSPLHF,TGTGCCAGCAGCTCAGGGACAGGCGTCAATTCACCCCTCCACTTT
TRBJ2-7,-,TRBD1,TRBV27,CASSLSIGDRAYEQYF,TGTGCCAGCAGTTTATCGATAGGGGACAGGGCCTACGAGCAGTACTTC
TRBJ1-1,-,-,TRBV2,CASNLPGSGSTEAFF,TGTGCCAGCAACCTCCCCGGGAGCGGAAGCACTGAAGCTTTCTTT
TRBJ2-5,-,TRBD2,TRBV9,CASSVDPAGGQETQYF,TGTGCCAGCAGCGTAGACCCAGCGGGAGGGCAAGAGACCCAGTACTTC
TRBJ2-5,-,TRBD1,TRBV5-4,CASSFTGTDKETQYF,TGTGCCAGCAGCTTCACCGGGACAGACAAAGAGACCCAGTACTTC
TRBJ2-7,-,TRBD2,TRBV9,CASSLGAAGAGSIHYEQYF,TGTGCCAGCAGCCTTGGGGCAGCGGGAGCCGGCTCGATACACTACGAGCAGTACTTC
TRBJ2-5,-,TRBD2,TRBV9,CASSASGSGAETQYF,TGTGCCAGCAGCGCCAGCGGGAGCGGGGCGGAGACCCAGTACTTC
TRBJ1-2,-,TRBD1,TRBV7-2,CASSLTGGYGYTF,TGTGCCAGCAGCTTAACAGGGGGCTATGGCTACACCTTC
TRBJ1-6,once,TRBD1,TRBV9,CASSGDSYNSPLHF,TGTGCCAGCAGCGGGGACAGCTATAATTCACCCCTCCACTTT
TRBJ1-2,-,TRBD1,TRBV5-1,CASSPGDRENYGYTF,TGCGCCAGCAGCCCGGGGGACAGGGAGAACTATGGCTACACCTTC
TRBJ2-5,-,-,TRBV10-3,CAISTDRTYGETQYF,TGTGCCATCAGTACCGACAGGACCTACGGAGAGACCCAGTACTTC
TRBJ1-6,-,-,TRBV18,CASSPLFSGGDNSPLHF,TGTGCCAGCTCACCACTATTCTCCGGAGGAGATAATTCACCCCTCCACTTT
TRBJ2-7,-,-,TRBV29-1,CSTEQGFEQYF,TGCAGCACAGAACAGGGCTTCGAGCAGTACTTC
TRBJ2-2,-,-,TRBV7-9,CASGGGTNTGELFF,TGTGCCAGCGGTGGCGGAACGAACACCGGGGAGCTGTTTTTT
TRBJ1-1,once,-,TRBV7-9,CASSFWPEAFF,TGTGCCAGCAGCTTTTGGCCCGAAGCTTTCTTT
TRBJ1-6,-,-,TRBV10-1,CASSPDRNNSPLHF,TGCGCCAGCAGCCCAGACAGGAATAATTCACCCCTCCACTTT
TRBJ2-7,few,-,TRBV15,CATSARTDHEQYF,TGTGCCACCAGCGCTCGGACAGACCACGAGCAGTACTTC
TRBJ1-5,-,-,TRBV10-2,CASSESTRPQHF,TGCGCCAGCAGTGAGTCGACTCGACCCCAGCATTTT
TRBJ2-1,-,TRBD2,TRBV5-6,CASHAGLDKVDEQFF,TGTGCCAGCCATGCGGGACTAGACAAGGTCGATGAGCAGTTCTTC
TRBJ2-5,-,TRBD2,TRBV29-1,CSVGPGGETQYF,TGCAGCGTTGGGCCGGGGGGAGAGACCCAGTACTTC
TRBJ1-5,-,-,TRBV25-1,CASSAGSNQPQHF,TGTGCCAGCAGTGCAGGGAGCAATCAGCCCCAGCATTTT
TRBJ2-3,once,-,TRBV28,CASSFGGTSTDTQYF,TGTGCCAGCAGTTTCGGTGGGACTAGCACAGATACGCAGTATTTT
TRBJ2-3,-,-,TRBV23-1,CASTAATGRTDTQYF,TGCGCCAGCACAGCGGCGACAGGTCGCACAGATACGCAGTATTTT
TRBJ2-5,-,TRBD2,TRBV30,CASGTSGVRRETQYF,TGTGCCTCTGGGACTAGCGGGGTCCGACGGGAGACCCAGTACTTC
TRBJ1-1,few,-,TRBV5-1,CASRYTANTEAFF,TGCGCCAGCCGTTACACAGCGAACACTGAAGCTTTCTTT
TRBJ1-2,-,-,TRBV11-2,CASSLVGVSHGYTF,TGTGCCAGCAGCTTAGTAGGAGTCAGCCATGGCTACACCTTC
TRBJ2-3,-,TRBD1,TRBV7-2,CASSYGQGDTQYF,TGTGCCAGCAGCTACGGACAGGGGGATACGCAGTATTTT
TRBJ2-3,-,-,TRBV29-1,CSVGGGVSTDTQYF,TGCAGCGTTGGGGGCGGGGTAAGCACAGATACGCAGTATTTT
TRBJ2-1,-,-,TRBV7-9,CASSLGGLEQFF,TGTGCCAGCAGCTTAGGCGGTCTTGAGCAGTTCTTC
TRBJ2-5,-,-,TRBV10-3,CAIRGFLQGPQGETQYF,TGTGCCATCAGGGGCTTCCTCCAGGGGCCCCAAGGAGAGACCCAGTACTTC
TRBJ2-3,-,-,TRBV5-1,CASSLATGADTQYF,TGCGCCAGCAGCTTGGCCACCGGGGCAGATACGCAGTATTTT
TRBJ2-1,-,TRBD2,TRBV7-8,CASSQNRLAGWNEQFF,TGTGCCAGCAGCCAAAACAGACTAGCGGGTTGGAATGAGCAGTTCTTC
TRBJ2-7,-,TRBD1,TRBV28,CASSLTGAGDEQYF,TGTGCCAGCAGCCTGACAGGGGCCGGGGACGAGCAGTACTTC
TRBJ1-1,-,-,TRBV29-1,CSVGQHEAFF,TGCAGCGTCGGACAGCATGAAGCTTTCTTT
TRBJ1-5,-,-,TRBV7-2,CASSLDPGGEPQHF,TGTGCCAGCAGCTTAGATCCAGGCGGGGAGCCCCAGCATTTT
TRBJ1-2,-,TRBD1,TRBV6-5,CASSLTGGVGYTF,TGTGCCAGCTCTCTTACAGGGGGCGTTGGCTACACCTTC
TRBJ2-5,-,TRBD2,TRBV11-2,CASSWTSQETQYF,TGTGCCAGCAGCTGGACTAGTCAAGAGACCCAGTACTTC
TRBJ1-4,-,TRBD1,TRBV20-1,CRAGQNEKLFF,TGCAGGGCGGGACAGAATGAAAAACTGTTTTTT
TRBJ1-6,-,-,TRBV9,CASSEALNSPLHF,TGTGCCAGCAGTGAGGCCCTTAATTCACCCCTCCACTTT
TRBJ1-2,-,TRBD1,TRBV28,CASSKGQGAGGYTF,TGTGCCAGCAGTAAGGGACAGGGGGCCGGTGGCTACACCTTC
TRBJ2-7,-,-,TRBV15,CATSRGGLSTYEQYF,TGTGCCACCAGCAGAGGGGGACTCTCCACCTACGAGCAGTACTTC